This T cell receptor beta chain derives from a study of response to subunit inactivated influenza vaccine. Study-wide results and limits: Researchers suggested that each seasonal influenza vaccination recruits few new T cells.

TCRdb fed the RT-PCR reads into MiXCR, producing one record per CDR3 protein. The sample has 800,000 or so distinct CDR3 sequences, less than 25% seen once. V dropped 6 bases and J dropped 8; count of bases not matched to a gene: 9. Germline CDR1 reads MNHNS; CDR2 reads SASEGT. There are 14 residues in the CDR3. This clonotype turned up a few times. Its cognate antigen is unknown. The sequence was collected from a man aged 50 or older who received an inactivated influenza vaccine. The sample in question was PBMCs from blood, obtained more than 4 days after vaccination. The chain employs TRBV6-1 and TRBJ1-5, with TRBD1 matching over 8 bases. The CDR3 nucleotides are TGTGCCAGCAGGCCCGGACAGGGCTTAAAGCCCCAGCATTTT. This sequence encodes CASRPGQGLKPQHF.